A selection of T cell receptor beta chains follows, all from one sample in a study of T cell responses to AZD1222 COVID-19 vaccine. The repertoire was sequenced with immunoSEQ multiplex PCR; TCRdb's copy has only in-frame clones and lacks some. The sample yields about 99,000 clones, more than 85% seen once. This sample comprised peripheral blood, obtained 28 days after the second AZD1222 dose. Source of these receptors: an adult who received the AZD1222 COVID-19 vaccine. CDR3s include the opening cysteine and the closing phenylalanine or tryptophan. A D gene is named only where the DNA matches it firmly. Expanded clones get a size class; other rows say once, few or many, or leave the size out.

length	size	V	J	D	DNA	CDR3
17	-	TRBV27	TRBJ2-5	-	TGTGCCAGCAGCTCTTCCGGAGGGGCCCTACTGTTAGAGACCCAGTACTTC	CASSSSGGALLLETQYF
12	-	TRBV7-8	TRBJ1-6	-	TGTGCCAGCAGCCGAGACACTTACGAGGTCCACTTT	CASSRDTYEVHF
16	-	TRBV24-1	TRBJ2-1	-	TGTGCCACCAGTGATTTGCCTTTCTCGGGAAACAATGAGCAGTTCTTC	CATSDLPFSGNNEQFF
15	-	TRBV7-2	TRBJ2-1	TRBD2	TGTGCCAGCGGGACTAGCGGGAATTCCTACAATGAGCAGTTCTTC	CASGTSGNSYNEQFF
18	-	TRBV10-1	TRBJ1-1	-	TGCGCCAGCAGCTCAGACCGGGCCCAGGGTCCGACTCGCTCTGAAGCTTTCTTT	CASSSDRAQGPTRSEAFF
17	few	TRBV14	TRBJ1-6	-	TGTGCCAGCAGCCAAGATGCGTCTGAGGGCTACGGTTCACCCCTCCACTTT	CASSQDASEGYGSPLHF
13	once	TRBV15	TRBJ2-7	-	TGTGCCACCAGCGAACAGGGCGGGTACGAGCAGTACTTC	CATSEQGGYEQYF
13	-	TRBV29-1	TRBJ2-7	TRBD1	TGCAGCGTGAAGGACAGGGTAACCTACGAGCAGTACTTC	CSVKDRVTYEQYF
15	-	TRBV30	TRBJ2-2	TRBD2	TGTGCCTGGAGCGGGCGGGAGGGCCTCACCGGGGAGCTGTTTTTT	CAWSGREGLTGELFF
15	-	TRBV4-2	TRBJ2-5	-	TGTGCCAGCAGCTCAACTCCCGCGTACCAAGAGACCCAGTACTTC	CASSSTPAYQETQYF
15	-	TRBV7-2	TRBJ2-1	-	TGTGCCAGCAGCTTAGCGCGGGACAACTACAATGAGCAGTTCTTC	CASSLARDNYNEQFF
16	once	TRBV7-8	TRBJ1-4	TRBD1	TGTGCCAGCAGCTACAGGACAGGAGGGGCTAATGAAAAACTGTTTTTT	CASSYRTGGANEKLFF
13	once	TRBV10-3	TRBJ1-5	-	TGTGCCATCAGTATTAAGGGAAATCAGCCCCAGCATTTT	CAISIKGNQPQHF
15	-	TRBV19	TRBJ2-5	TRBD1	TGTGCCAGTAGTGCCGGACAGGTACTCCGGGAGACCCAGTACTTC	CASSAGQVLRETQYF
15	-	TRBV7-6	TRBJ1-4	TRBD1	TGTGCCAGCAGCCTTTGGACAGGGCCTAATGAAAAACTGTTTTTT	CASSLWTGPNEKLFF
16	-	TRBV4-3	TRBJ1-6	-	TGCGCCAGCAGCCAAGTAAAGGGGCGTAGGAATTCACCCCTCCACTTT	CASSQVKGRRNSPLHF
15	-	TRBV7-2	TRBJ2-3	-	TGTGCCAGCAGTTCCGGGACAAAAAACACAGATACGCAGTATTTT	CASSSGTKNTDTQYF
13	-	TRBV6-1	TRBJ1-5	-	TGTGCCAGCAGTGAAGATGAGCGGCAGCCCCAGCATTTT	CASSEDERQPQHF
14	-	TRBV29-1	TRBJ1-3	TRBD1	TGCAGCGCCCGGACAGGGGGCTCTGGAAACACCATATATTTT	CSARTGGSGNTIYF
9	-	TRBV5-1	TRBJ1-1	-	TGCGCCAGCAGTGCTGAAGCTTTCTTT	CASSAEAFF
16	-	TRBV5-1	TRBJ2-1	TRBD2	TGCGCCAGCAGCTTGGCTAGCGGGAGGGTTTCCGGTGAGCAGTTCTTC	CASSLASGRVSGEQFF
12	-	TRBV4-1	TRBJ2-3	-	TGCGCCAGCAGCGACGCGCGAGATACGCAGTATTTT	CASSDARDTQYF
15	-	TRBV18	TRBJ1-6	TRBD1	TGTGCCAGCTCACCCGGCCGACAGGGGAATTCACCCCTCCACTTT	CASSPGRQGNSPLHF
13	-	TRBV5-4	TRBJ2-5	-	TGTGCCAGCAGTTACGGGACGGCGGACGCCCAGTACTTC	CASSYGTADAQYF
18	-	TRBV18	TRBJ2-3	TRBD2	TGTGCCAGCTCACCGACTAGCGGGAGGATGACTAGCACAGATACGCAGTATTTT	CASSPTSGRMTSTDTQYF
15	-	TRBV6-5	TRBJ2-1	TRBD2	TGTGCCAGCGCGAGCGGGGGGAGCTCCTACAATGAGCAGTTCTTC	CASASGGSSYNEQFF
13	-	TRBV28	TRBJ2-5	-	TGTGCCAGCAGTTTATTAGGGCGATTTACCCAGTACTTC	CASSLLGRFTQYF
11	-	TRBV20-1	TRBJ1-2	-	TGCAGTGCTAGAGATCGGGCGGCCTACACCTTC	CSARDRAAYTF
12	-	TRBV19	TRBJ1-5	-	TGTGCCAGTAAGGGGGGGATTCAGCCCCAGCATTTT	CASKGGIQPQHF
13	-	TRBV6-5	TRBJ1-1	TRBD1	TGTGCCAGCAGCCCCGGCAGGGGGTTATACGCTTTCTTT	CASSPGRGLYAFF
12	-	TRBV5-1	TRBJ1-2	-	TGCGCCAGCAGCGAGGACGGAGGGGGCTACACCTTC	CASSEDGGGYTF